This T cell receptor beta chain was sequenced in a study of cytomegalovirus exposure and HLA in healthy donors. As for the study in general: Earlier work reported 90 million to 120 million unique TCR beta sequences from about 170 million T cells.

This clone has just one count. Antigen: not known. The CDR3 spans 14 residues. V trimming: 5 bases; J trimming: 9 bases; junction bases outside the gene matches: 8. Germline-derived CDR1 and CDR2 are SGHNT and YENEEA. The PCR made use of 60 Vbeta and 13 Jbeta primers. Assay used: immunoSEQ multiplex PCR; TCRdb lists only in-frame clones, some missing. The table lists approximately 150,000 clones, under 80% of them singletons, with about 4.5% in the top ten. The study, taken as a whole, reports: Presence/absence analyses assumed roughly uniform sequencing depth across donors. A later analysis reported that several of the most significant clusters appeared to be linked to common viral pathogens, among them Epstein-Barr virus. For most TCR beta V segments, an earlier analysis put the productive rate at about 87% or about 30% of the time.

The TCR was taken from a man aged 40-49 years in good health and CMV-seronegative. Source material: PBMCs. V gene TRBV11-3 combines with J gene TRBJ2-1; the match to TRBD2 covers 9 bases. CDR3 coding DNA: TGTGCCAGCAGCGTACGCGGGGGGGCGCGTGAGCAGTTCTTC. The encoded protein is CASSVRGGAREQFF.